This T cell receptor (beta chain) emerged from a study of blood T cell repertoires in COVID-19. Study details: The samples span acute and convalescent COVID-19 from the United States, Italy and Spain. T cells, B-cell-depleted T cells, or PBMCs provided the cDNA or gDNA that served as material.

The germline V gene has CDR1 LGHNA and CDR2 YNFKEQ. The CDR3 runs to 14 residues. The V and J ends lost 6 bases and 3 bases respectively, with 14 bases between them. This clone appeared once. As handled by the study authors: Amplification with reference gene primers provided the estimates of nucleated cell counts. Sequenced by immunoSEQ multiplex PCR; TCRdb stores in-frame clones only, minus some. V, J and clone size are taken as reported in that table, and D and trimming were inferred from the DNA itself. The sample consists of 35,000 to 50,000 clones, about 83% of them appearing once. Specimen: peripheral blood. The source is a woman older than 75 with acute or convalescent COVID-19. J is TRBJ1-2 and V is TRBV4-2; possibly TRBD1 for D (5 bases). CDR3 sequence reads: CASSGGLLDYGYTF. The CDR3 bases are TGTGCCAGCAGTGGGGGGTTATTGGACTATGGCTACACCTTC.